These 18 T cell receptor beta chains came from one sample sequenced in a study of T-cell reconstitution after alpha-beta-depleted transplantation in children. The authors prepared the TCRbeta library with unique molecular identifiers. TCRdb re-analysed the PCR reads in MiXCR, keeping a single row per CDR3 protein. The table shows 530,000 or so distinct CDR3 sequences, with more than 20% occurring only once. This specimen was PBMCs, taken before TCRalphabeta/CD19-depleted stem cell transplant. All receptors derive from a boy in the first two years of life with Wiskott-Aldrich syndrome, due to receive a stem cell transplant.

The chain links TRBV20-1 to TRBJ1-5; D uncertain. The CDR3 has 13 residues. The germline gives CDR1 DFQATT, CDR2 SNEGSKA (reference sequence). V was clipped by 3 bases and J by 1 base, with 7 bases between them. The CDR3 DNA follows: TGCAGTGCTAGCACACCAAGCAATCAGCCCCAGCATTTT. Its protein is CSASTPSNQPQHF.

This clonotype has more than one count but fewer than ten. As DNA, the CDR3 is TGTGCCAGCAGCTTGGTGGATTATACGCAGTATTTT. Amino acid sequence: CASSLVDYTQYF. The chain joins TRBV5-5 to TRBJ2-3; D is unclear. V dropped 0 bases and J dropped 7 bases, with 6 bases sitting between them. Germline values: CDR1 SGHKS, CDR2 YYEKEE (reference sequence). The CDR3 has 12 amino acids.

This clonotype was observed a handful of times. V usage is TRBV3-1 and J usage is TRBJ2-3; 7 positions match TRBD2. V lost 1 base and J lost 4; bases outside the gene matches: 5. The CDR3 length is 15 residues. Germline-derived CDR1 and CDR2 are LGHDT and YNNKEL (reference sequence). CDR3 sequence: CASSQVWGGSDTQYF. The CDR3, as DNA: TGTGCCAGCAGCCAAGTATGGGGGGGGTCAGATACGCAGTATTTT.

V usage is TRBV6-5 and J usage is TRBJ2-7, with D perhaps TRBD1 (6 bases). Germline lookup yields CDR1 MNHEY and CDR2 SVGAGI. The CDR3 is 15 residues long. The V and J ends lost 0 bases and 2 bases respectively, with 11 bases between them. The CDR3, as DNA: TGTGCCAGCAGTTACTCACGGGACACTGCCTACGAGCAGTACTTC. As protein: CASSYSRDTAYEQYF.

CDR3 bases: TGTGCCAGCAGCTTAGGCTATAAGGCCTACAATGAGCAGTTCTTC. Its protein product is CASSLGYKAYNEQFF. V and J are TRBV7-9 and TRBJ2-1; D ambiguous. Germline values: CDR1 SEHNR, CDR2 FQNEAQ (reference sequence). The CDR3 consists of 15 residues. V lost 1 base and J 2 bases, leaving 9 bases between the germline ends.

The rearrangement uses TRBV28 and TRBJ2-1, with D hard to call. Trimming removed 6 bases from V and 1 base from J, with 13 bases in between. CDR1 is MDHEN, CDR2 SYDVKM, per germline. This CDR3 spans 15 amino acids. The CDR3 nucleotides read TGTGCCAGCAGAACGTATGTCAGGTCCTACAATGAGCAGTTCTTC. It codes for CASRTYVRSYNEQFF.

The J gene is TRBJ2-1, the V gene TRBV5-1; the match to TRBD2 covers 7 bases. Germline V CDR1 and CDR2: SGHRS, YFSETQ. Losses at the gene ends were 5 bases for V and 4 bases for J; bases not matched to a gene: 12. This CDR3 region has 16 residues. CDR3 DNA sequence: TGCGCCAGCAGTCCTCAGCCTAGCGGATCTTACAATGAGCAGTTCTTC. The encoded protein is CASSPQPSGSYNEQFF.

This chain connects TRBV20-1 to TRBJ2-3; D remains unclear. The CDR3 has 12 residues. CDR1 is DFQATT, CDR2 SNEGSKA, per germline (reference sequence). The V end was cut by 7 bases, the J end by 2 bases, with 10 bases between. This chain's CDR3 is CSVPRTTDTQYF. CDR3 coding DNA: TGCAGTGTCCCCCGGACCACAGATACGCAGTATTTT.

This chain links TRBV9 with TRBJ2-5; D possibly corresponds to TRBD1 (6 bases). The CDR3 has 14 amino acids. CDR1 is SGDLS and CDR2 is YYNGEE in the germline V gene. Trimming took off 0 bases at V and 4 bases at J, with 10 bases between the two ends. The CDR3 nucleotides read TGTGCCAGCAGCGTAGACAGGGTAGGAGAGACCCAGTACTTC. Translated, it gives CASSVDRVGETQYF. Full variable domain (rest looked up from reference TRBV9 and TRBJ2-5): DSGVTQTPKHLITATGQRVTLRCSPRSGDLSVYWYQQSLDQGLQFLIQYYNGEERAKGNILERFSAQQFPDLHSELNLSSLELGDSALYFCASSVDRVGETQYFGPGTRLLVL.

This clonotype was picked up a small number of times. V is TRBV5-1 and J is TRBJ2-7, with 14 bases aligning to TRBD2. The CDR3 is made up of 20 amino acids. Germline assignment: CDR1 SGHRS and CDR2 YFSETQ. With V trimmed by 0 bases and J by 2 bases, 13 bases remained unmatched. The CDR3 loop is CASSLVKSGLAGDPAYEQYF. CDR3 in DNA: TGCGCCAGCAGCTTGGTCAAGTCGGGACTAGCGGGAGATCCGGCCTACGAGCAGTACTTC.

V usage is TRBV28 and J usage is TRBJ1-3; D unresolved. V gave up 6 bases and J gave up 5 bases, with 5 bases separating them. Germline CDR1 MDHEN, CDR2 SYDVKM. This CDR3 has 11 residues. CDR3 sequence: CASSYRNTIYF. CDR3 nucleotide sequence: TGTGCCAGCAGCTATCGAAACACCATATATTTT.

This chain uses TRBV25-1 with TRBJ2-5; the D is unclear. The CDR3 runs to 18 residues. Germline assignment: CDR1 MGHDK and CDR2 SYGVNS. V was clipped by 3 bases and J by 0 bases, with 20 bases between them. In DNA form, the CDR3 reads TGTGCCAGCAGTGATGCCCCCTCGAGCGTAGTATACCAAGAGACCCAGTACTTC. Amino acid sequence: CASSDAPSSVVYQETQYF.

This chain links TRBV18 with TRBJ2-7; 7 bases align to TRBD1. The J segment lost 3 bases and the V segment lost 1 base, leaving 15 bases of the junction unmatched. CDR3 size: 18 residues. The germline CDR1 and CDR2 sequences are KGHSH and LQKENI. DNA of the CDR3: TGTGCCAGCTCACCACTGACTCGAGTAGGGACAGTAGTCTACGAGCAGTACTTC. Amino acid sequence: CASSPLTRVGTVVYEQYF.

This clonotype was detected a few times. The CDR3 loop is CASSESADTQETQYF. The CDR3 coding sequence is TGCGCCAGCAGTGAGTCGGCTGACACCCAAGAGACCCAGTACTTC. V gene TRBV10-2 combines with J gene TRBJ2-5; unclear D gene. Germline V gene sequence: CDR1 WSHSY, CDR2 SAAADI. The CDR3 consists of 15 residues. V was clipped by 0 bases and J by 1 base, with 9 bases between them.

Only a few counts were recorded for this clonotype. The chain employs TRBV27 and TRBJ2-7; D may be TRBD1 (6 bases). V was shortened by 5 bases and J by 4 bases, with 18 bases between the two germline ends. The CDR3 contains 15 residues. Germline V CDR1 and CDR2: MNHEY, SMNVEV (reference sequence). The DNA of the CDR3 is TGTGCCAGCAGTCACGGGACGGGGACAATTTACGAGCAGTACTTC. Translated: CASSHGTGTIYEQYF.

The V call is TRBV10-3, the J call TRBJ1-5; 8 nucleotides align to TRBD1. CDR1 ENHRY and CDR2 SYGVKD come from the germline V gene. Trimming removed 2 bases from V and 0 bases from J; junction bases left unmatched: 0. There are 15 residues in the CDR3. CDR3 protein: CAISETGGSNQPQHF. Here the CDR3 DNA reads TGTGCCATCAGTGAGACAGGGGGTAGCAATCAGCCCCAGCATTTT.

The gene calls are TRBV24-1 and TRBJ1-5; D might be TRBD1 (5 bases). Germline CDR1 reads KGHDR; CDR2 reads SFDVKD. The CDR3 extends over 16 amino acids. V lost 4 bases and J lost 7, with 19 bases in between. The CDR3: CATSDSPGGGSQPQHF. The CDR3 DNA reads TGTGCCACCAGTGACTCCCCTGGTGGGGGATCGCAGCCCCAGCATTTT.

The chain uses TRBV10-3 and TRBJ2-3, with 11 bases fitting TRBD2. Trimming took 4 bases from V and 1 from J; bases not matched to a gene: 1. This CDR3 has 15 residues. Germline CDR1 reads ENHRY; CDR2 reads SYGVKD. This chain's CDR3 is CAISASGRRTDTQYF. Written as DNA, the CDR3 is TGTGCCATCAGTGCTAGCGGGAGGCGCACAGATACGCAGTATTTT.